This T cell receptor (beta chain) was captured in a study of blood T cell repertoires in COVID-19. Study-wide background: Specimens from acute and convalescent COVID-19 originated in the United States, Italy and Spain. PBMCs, B-cell-depleted T cells, or T cells were the source of the cDNA or gDNA that made up the material.

Study processing details: From reference gene primer amplification, estimates of nucleated cell counts were derived. Clones were read by immunoSEQ multiplex PCR, and TCRdb kept only the in-frame ones, dropping some. The DNA was the basis for D and trimming; V, J and clone size are from that table. The sample contains about 160,000 clones, approximately 88% of which appear only once. CDR1 is MNHNS, CDR2 SASEGT, per germline. V gave up 2 bases and J gave up 4 bases; unmatched junction bases: 10. The CDR3 sequence is 17 residues long. This TCR was recovered from a woman older than 75 with active or convalescent COVID-19. Source material: peripheral blood. The chain is built from TRBV6-1 and TRBJ1-2; TRBD1 matches 10 bases. Here the CDR3 reads CASSERVAGQGTYGYTF. For the CDR3, the DNA is TGTGCCAGCAGTGAACGGGTGGCGGGACAGGGGACCTATGGCTACACCTTC.